A single sample is the source of the 31 T cell receptor beta chains below, sequenced in a study of control samples from healthy donors and cancer patients (dated by TCRdb to 2020 to 2021). To prepare the library, the immunoSEQ multiplex PCR assay was applied. TCRdb took this table from immuneACCESS and kept in-frame rearrangements with V and J called. Such tables lack part of the clones; where checked against another copy, unresolved V genes explain under half of the gap, and the rest is unexplained. The sample table contains 63,000 or so clones; only one count was recorded for around 90% of them. Clones ranked in the top ten supply around 5.1% of the sample. Sample: PBMCs. The source is a man in his sixties with colorectal cancer.

The V and J genes are TRBV7-2 and TRBJ2-7; 8 nucleotides match TRBD2. Trimming removed 4 bases from V and 4 bases from J; junction bases left unmatched: 9. Germline values: CDR1 SGHTA, CDR2 FQGNSA. CDR3 length: 15 amino acids. The CDR3 sequence: CASSSRGAPGYEQYF. The CDR3 DNA reads as TGTGCCAGCAGCTCGCGGGGGGCCCCCGGGTACGAGCAGTACTTC.

This chain links TRBV27 with TRBJ2-7; D is possibly TRBD1 or TRBD2 (7 bases each). The germline V gene encodes CDR1 MNHEY and CDR2 SMNVEV (reference sequence). This CDR3 region has 13 residues. Trimming took 3 bases from V and 6 from J, leaving 12 bases between them. CDR3 amino acids: CASSLGRGGEQYF. CDR3 coding DNA: TGTGCCAGCAGTTTGGGCAGGGGGGGCGAGCAGTACTTC.

The chain links TRBV9 to TRBJ2-2, with D tentatively TRBD1 or TRBD2 (6 bases each). V was pared by 0 bases and J by 4 bases, with 13 bases between. The CDR3 length is 16 residues. Germline V CDR1 and CDR2: SGDLS, YYNGEE. CDR3: CASSVGVEGGTGELFF. CDR3 coding DNA: TGTGCCAGCAGCGTAGGAGTGGAGGGGGGCACCGGGGAGCTGTTTTTT.

This CDR3 is CASSQEGQFDQPQHF. The CDR3 DNA sequence: TGCGCCAGCAGCCAAGAGGGACAATTCGATCAGCCCCAGCATTTT. The chain recombines TRBV4-1 with TRBJ1-5, with D tentatively TRBD1 (6 bases). From germline, CDR1 is MGHRA and CDR2 YSYEKL. The CDR3 totals 15 residues. The germline V and J ends were trimmed by 0 bases and 5 bases, with 11 bases remaining between them.

This rearrangement joins TRBV12-3 or TRBV12-4 to TRBJ1-1; 9 nucleotides align to TRBD1. This CDR3 has 13 residues. V lost 5 bases to trimming and J lost 7 bases; unmatched junction nucleotides: 5. This chain's CDR3 is CASSEQGAIEAFF. The CDR3 DNA sequence: TGTGCCAGCAGTGAACAGGGGGCCATTGAAGCTTTCTTT.

Details on this clone: The junction shows a germline mismatch at one end, possibly a read error. In DNA form, the CDR3 reads TGTGCCAGCAGCCCACTGGCCCGGATCTACGTGCAGTACTTC. It is translated as CASSPLARIYVQYF. The chain combines TRBV7-6 with TRBJ2-7; D is unresolved. CDR1 and CDR2 from the germline V gene are SGHVS and FNYEAQ. The CDR3 spans 14 residues.

This sequence joins TRBV2 and TRBJ2-5, with D possibly matching TRBD1 (5 bases). The CDR3 spans 12 residues. Germline values: CDR1 SNHLY, CDR2 FYNNEI. With 8 bases removed from V and 4 bases from J, the gap between germline ends came to 11 bases. CDR3 DNA: TGTGCCAGCTCGACAGAACGAGAGACCCAGTACTTC. It is translated as CASSTERETQYF.

The gene calls are TRBV19 and TRBJ1-2; TRBD1 agrees at 8 bases. From germline, CDR1 is LNHDA and CDR2 SQIVND (reference sequence). The CDR3 totals 14 residues. The V segment lost 4 bases and the J segment 5 bases; nucleotides outside the gene matches: 6. CDR3 sequence (DNA): TGTGCCAGTAGTAAGTTGGGGACAGGTTATGGCTACACCTTC. This gives the protein CASSKLGTGYGYTF.

The chain joins TRBV3-1 (or the pseudogene TRBV3-2) to TRBJ1-3, with 9 bases aligning to TRBD1. This CDR3 region has 12 residues. Germline V lookup: CDR1 LGHDT, CDR2 YNNKEL (reference sequence). J was trimmed by 11 bases and V by 3 bases; bases with no gene match: 2. CDR3 region: CASSQGQGPIYF. CDR3 nucleotides: TGTGCCAGCAGCCAGGGACAGGGCCCCATATATTTT.

CDR3 bases: TGTGCCACCAGTGATTGGCCCCGGGCGGGGGGATACAATGAGCAGTTCTTC. Translation: CATSDWPRAGGYNEQFF. This chain links TRBV24-1 with TRBJ2-1; 8 bases are shared with TRBD2. Looked up from germline, CDR1 is KGHDR and CDR2 is SFDVKD. J was trimmed by 4 bases and V by 2 bases; bases with no gene match: 9. This CDR3 region has 17 residues.

J is TRBJ2-7 and V is TRBV6-5; the match to TRBD1 covers 12 bases. The CDR3 consists of 14 residues. CDR1 MNHEY and CDR2 SVGAGI come from the germline V gene. V trimming: 6 bases; J trimming: 4 bases; junction bases outside the gene matches: 4. CDR3 loop: CASSPGQGAYEQYF. The CDR3 nucleotides read TGTGCCAGCAGCCCGGGACAGGGGGCTTACGAGCAGTACTTC.

This sequence joins TRBV6-5 and TRBJ1-1; D perhaps matches TRBD1 (6 bases). The CDR3 extends over 13 amino acids. The V gene lost 11 bases and the J gene lost 0 bases, with 13 bases spanning the gap. Germline-derived CDR1 and CDR2 are MNHEY and SVGAGI. The CDR3 nucleotides read TGTGCCGTCCGGACAGAAATGAACACTGAAGCTTTCTTT. Translated: CAVRTEMNTEAFF.

The gene calls are TRBV7-9 and TRBJ2-1; TRBD2 matches 9 bases. Unmatched junction bases numbered 2, after V lost 2 bases and J lost 3 bases. The CDR3 runs 15 residues. Germline V CDR1 and CDR2: SEHNR, FQNEAQ (reference sequence). CDR3 loop: CASSLRAGGYNEQFF. CDR3 bases: TGTGCCAGCAGCTTAAGAGCGGGGGGCTACAATGAGCAGTTCTTC.

The CDR3 coding sequence is TGTGCCAGCAGCTACGGACAGGCGCCTTATAGCAATCAGCCCCAGCATTTT. Translation gives CASSYGQAPYSNQPQHF. This rearrangement joins TRBV7-2 to TRBJ1-5; the match to TRBD1 covers 7 bases. This CDR3 is 17 amino acids long. Germline V gene lookup returns CDR1 SGHTA and CDR2 FQGNSA. Trimming removed 4 bases from V and 0 bases from J; junction bases left unmatched: 9.

The V call is TRBV19, the J call TRBJ2-2; 7 bases are shared with TRBD2. The J segment lost 1 base and the V segment lost 3 bases, leaving 5 bases of the junction unmatched. The CDR3 totals 16 residues. Per the germline V gene, CDR1 is LNHDA and CDR2 is SQIVND (reference sequence). CDR3 bases: TGTGCCAGTAGTATTGTCTCTAGCGGGAACACCGGGGAGCTGTTTTTT. It translates to CASSIVSSGNTGELFF.

The CDR3 here is CASRAGPGVLDTEAFF. The CDR3 bases are TGCGCCAGTAGAGCAGGGCCAGGCGTATTGGACACTGAAGCTTTCTTT. V gene TRBV5-1 combines with J gene TRBJ1-1, with a tentative D call TRBD1 (5 bases). V lost 8 bases, J lost 3 bases, and 23 bases lay in between. The CDR3 is 16 amino acids. Germline V gene data show CDR1 as SGHRS and CDR2 as YFSETQ.

V is TRBV5-6 and J is TRBJ2-5; 7 bases map to TRBD2. The CDR3 consists of 15 residues. V shed 1 base and J 3 bases; nucleotides not matched to a gene: 6. In germline, CDR1 is SGHDT, CDR2 YYEEEE. CDR3 bases: TGTGCCAGCAGCTTGACGGGGGGAATGGAAGAGACCCAGTACTTC. Amino acid sequence: CASSLTGGMEETQYF.

The J gene is TRBJ2-3, the V gene TRBV10-1; TRBD2 aligns across 10 bases. CDR1 WNHNN and CDR2 SYGVQD come from the germline V gene (reference sequence). Unmatched junction bases numbered 5, after V lost 3 bases and J lost 2 bases. The CDR3 spans 16 residues. The CDR3 sequence: CASSEGLAEPTDTQYF. DNA for the CDR3: TGCGCCAGCAGTGAAGGACTAGCGGAACCCACAGATACGCAGTATTTT.

The chain has TRBV9 and TRBJ1-3; D is perhaps TRBD1 (5 bases). The CDR3 has 16 amino acids. Trimming removed 2 bases at V and 2 bases at J, with 14 bases between. Germline CDR1 reads SGDLS; CDR2 reads YYNGEE. In DNA form, the CDR3 reads TGTGCCAGCAGCGTGCTGGGGGGGGGAGCTGGAAACACCATATATTTT. Translating gives CASSVLGGGAGNTIYF.

The genes are TRBV7-2 and TRBJ2-5, with D unresolved. The CDR3 runs 14 residues. CDR1 is SGHTA, CDR2 FQGNSA, per germline. The V end lost 5 bases, the J end lost 2 bases, and 12 bases lay between the germline ends. In nucleotides, the CDR3 is TGTGCCAGCAGCCCCCTGGGCCGACAAGAGACCCAGTACTTC. Translation: CASSPLGRQETQYF.

V and J are TRBV4-1 and TRBJ1-2; 7 positions match TRBD1. Losses at the gene ends were 4 bases for V and 4 bases for J; bases not matched to a gene: 9. The germline V gene encodes CDR1 MGHRA and CDR2 YSYEKL. This CDR3 is built from 15 residues. The CDR3 sequence is CASSRGTDHLYGYTF. In DNA form, the CDR3 reads TGCGCCAGCAGCCGTGGGACAGACCATCTCTATGGCTACACCTTC.

This rearrangement joins TRBV7-9 to TRBJ2-3, with D possibly TRBD1 on 5 matching bases. Per the germline V gene, CDR1 is SEHNR and CDR2 is FQNEAQ (reference sequence). The length of the CDR3 is 14 residues. Trimming left V 5 bases short and J 3 bases short, with 12 bases between. The CDR3 here is CASSTSGSTDTQYF. DNA of the CDR3: TGTGCCAGCAGCACCTCAGGGTCGACAGATACGCAGTATTTT.

A remark on this clone: Other DNA sequences in this specimen translate into the identical CDR3. V and J are TRBV3-1 (or the pseudogene TRBV3-2) and TRBJ2-7; the D is unclear. V was shortened by 3 bases and J by 3 bases, with 6 bases between the two germline ends. This CDR3 has 12 residues. Germline V gives CDR1 LGHDT, CDR2 YNNKEL (reference sequence). This CDR3 is CASSQSDYEQYF. The CDR3 nucleotides are TGTGCCAGCAGCCAGTCCGACTACGAGCAGTACTTC.

This chain connects TRBV5-4 to TRBJ2-3; D may be TRBD1 or TRBD2 (7 bases each). Per germline, CDR1 SGHNT and CDR2 YYREEE (reference sequence). V was trimmed by 7 bases and J by 3 bases, leaving 18 bases between them. The length of the CDR3 is 15 residues. The CDR3 is CASGQGGARTDTQYF. CDR3 sequence (DNA): TGTGCCAGCGGCCAGGGGGGGGCGCGTACAGATACGCAGTATTTT.

The chain has TRBV9 and TRBJ1-3; D not certain. Trimming stripped 7 bases from V and 4 bases from J, with 18 bases between. CDR1 and CDR2 from the germline V gene are SGDLS and YYNGEE. This CDR3 spans 15 amino acids. The CDR3 reads CASGLYGSSGNTIYF. In DNA form, the CDR3 reads TGTGCCAGCGGACTGTACGGGAGTTCGGGAAACACCATATATTTT.

The chain links TRBV18 to TRBJ1-4, with D unresolved. V was clipped by 4 bases and J by 5 bases, with 8 bases between them. There are 13 residues in the CDR3. Looked up from germline, CDR1 is KGHSH and CDR2 is LQKENI. This CDR3 reads CASSRARNEKLFF. Here the CDR3 DNA reads TGTGCCAGCTCACGGGCCAGGAATGAAAAACTGTTTTTT.

This clone was observed a single time. This chain links TRBV9 with TRBJ1-6; D uncertain. Germline V gives CDR1 SGDLS, CDR2 YYNGEE. V was shortened by 3 bases and J by 5 bases, with 6 bases between the two germline ends. This CDR3 has 13 residues. CDR3 residues: CASSAVNNSPLHF. In nucleotides, the CDR3 is TGTGCCAGCAGCGCCGTTAATAATTCACCCCTCCACTTT.

This chain links TRBV7-3 with TRBJ1-6, with TRBD1 identical over 7 bases. V shed 5 bases and J 10 bases; nucleotides not matched to a gene: 11. Germline V gives CDR1 SGHTA, CDR2 FQGTGA. The CDR3 has 15 amino acids. The chain's CDR3 is CASSPRTGSTSPLHF. The CDR3 DNA reads as TGTGCCAGCAGCCCCCGGACAGGATCTACGTCACCCCTCCACTTT.

The chain is built from TRBV6-5 and TRBJ2-4; tentatively, D is TRBD2 (7 bases). Germline values: CDR1 MNHEY, CDR2 SVGAGI. The V end was cut by 6 bases, the J end by 7 bases, with 13 bases between. This CDR3 spans 13 amino acids. CDR3 coding DNA: TGTGCCAGCAGCCCCGAGGGGGGGAACATTCAGTACTTC. Its translation is CASSPEGGNIQYF.

The chain joins TRBV2 to TRBJ1-5, with D perhaps TRBD1 (5 bases). Germline CDR1 is SNHLY and CDR2 is FYNNEI. V was clipped by 1 base and J by 6 bases, with 10 bases between them. CDR3 length: 14 amino acids. The CDR3 DNA reads TGTGCCAGCAGTGAAGAAGGGGTCGGTCAGCCCCAGCATTTT. This gives the protein CASSEEGVGQPQHF.

The chain joins TRBV28 to TRBJ1-6; D not certain. The germline CDR1 and CDR2 sequences are MDHEN and SYDVKM. The CDR3 extends over 19 amino acids. The V end was cut by 5 bases, the J end by 7 bases, with 27 bases between. This chain's CDR3 is CASSLEPRGRNFGNSPLHF. DNA for the CDR3: TGTGCCAGCAGTCTAGAACCGAGAGGGAGAAATTTTGGAAATTCACCCCTCCACTTT. Supplemented by reference TRBV28 and TRBJ1-6, the full variable domain reads DVKVTQSSRYLVKRTGEKVFLECVQDMDHENMFWYRQDPGLGLRLIYFSYDVKMKEKGDIPEGYSVSREKKERFSLILESASTNQTSMYLCASSLEPRGRNFGNSPLHFGNGTRLTVT.